The entry that follows covers one TCR beta chain sequence. This entry is derived from a study of cytomegalovirus exposure and HLA in healthy donors. Germline CDR1 is MNHEY and CDR2 is SVGAGI. This CDR3 comprises 15 residues. V lost 6 bases to trimming and J lost 2 bases; unmatched junction nucleotides: 7. It was with 60 Vbeta and 13 Jbeta primers that the PCR ran. Some clones are missing from TCRdb's copy, which holds only in-frame ones; the method was immunoSEQ multiplex PCR. This table has approximately 170,000 clones, over 70% appearing once. Sequencing was carried out using PBMCs. The chain has TRBV6-5 and TRBJ2-7; TRBD1 matches 10 bases. This TCR was sampled from a man aged 50 to 59 in good health and CMV-seropositive. CDR3 coding DNA: TGTGCCAGCAGCCCAGCCGGACAGGGGGCCTACGAGCAGTACTTC. Its protein product is CASSPAGQGAYEQYF.